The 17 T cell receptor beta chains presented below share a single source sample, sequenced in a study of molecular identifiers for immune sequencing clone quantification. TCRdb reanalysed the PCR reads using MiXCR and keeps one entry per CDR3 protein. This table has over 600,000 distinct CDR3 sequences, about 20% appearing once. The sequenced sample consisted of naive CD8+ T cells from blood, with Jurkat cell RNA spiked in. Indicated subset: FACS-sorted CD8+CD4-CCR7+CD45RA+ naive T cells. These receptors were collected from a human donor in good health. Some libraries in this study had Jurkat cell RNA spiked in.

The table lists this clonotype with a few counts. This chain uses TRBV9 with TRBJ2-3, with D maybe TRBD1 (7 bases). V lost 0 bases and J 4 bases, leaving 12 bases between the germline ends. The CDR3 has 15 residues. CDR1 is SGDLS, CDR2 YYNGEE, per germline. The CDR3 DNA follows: TGTGCCAGCAGCGTAGGTAGCAGGGGGGCAGATACGCAGTATTTT. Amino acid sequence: CASSVGSRGADTQYF.

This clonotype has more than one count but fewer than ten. The CDR3 loop reads CATSDSNREGATNEKLFF. The CDR3 bases are TGTGCCACCAGTGATTCGAACAGGGAGGGGGCAACTAATGAAAAACTGTTTTTT. The J gene is TRBJ1-4, the V gene TRBV24-1; TRBD1 might be the D (6 bases). Germline loops: CDR1 KGHDR, CDR2 SFDVKD. V gave up 2 bases and J gave up 0 bases, with 15 bases separating them. CDR3 length: 18 residues.

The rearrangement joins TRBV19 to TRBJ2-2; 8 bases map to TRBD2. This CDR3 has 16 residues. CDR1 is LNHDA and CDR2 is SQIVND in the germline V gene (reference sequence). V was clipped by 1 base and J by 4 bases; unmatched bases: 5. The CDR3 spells CASSIVERGITGELFF. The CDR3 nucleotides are TGTGCCAGTAGTATAGTAGAGCGGGGGATCACCGGGGAGCTGTTTTTT.

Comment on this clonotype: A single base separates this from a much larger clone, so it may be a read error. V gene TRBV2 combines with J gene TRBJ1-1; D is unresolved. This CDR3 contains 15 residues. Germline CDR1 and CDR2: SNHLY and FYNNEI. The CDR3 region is CTSSENTPDGTEAFF. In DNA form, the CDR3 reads TGTACCAGCAGTGAAAATACACCCGATGGGACTGAAGCTTTCTTT.

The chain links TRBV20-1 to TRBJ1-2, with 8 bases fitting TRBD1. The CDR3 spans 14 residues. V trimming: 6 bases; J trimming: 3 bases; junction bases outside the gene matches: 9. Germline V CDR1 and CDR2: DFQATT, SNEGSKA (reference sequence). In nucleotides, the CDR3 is TGCAGTGCAGTCACAGGGGGAGATTACTATGGCTACACCTTC. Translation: CSAVTGGDYYGYTF.

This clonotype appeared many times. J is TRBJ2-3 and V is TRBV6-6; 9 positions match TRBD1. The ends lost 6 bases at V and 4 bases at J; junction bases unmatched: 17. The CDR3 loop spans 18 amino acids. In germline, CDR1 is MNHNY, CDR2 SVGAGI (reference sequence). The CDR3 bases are TGTGCCAGCAGCTCACAGAAAGCCGGGGACAGGGCCCCAGATACGCAGTATTTT. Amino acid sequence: CASSSQKAGDRAPDTQYF.

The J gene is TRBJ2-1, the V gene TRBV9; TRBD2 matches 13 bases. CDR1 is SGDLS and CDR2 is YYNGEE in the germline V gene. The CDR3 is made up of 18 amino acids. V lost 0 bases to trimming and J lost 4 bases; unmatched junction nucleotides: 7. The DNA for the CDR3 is TGTGCCAGCAGCGTAGTCCCTTTACTAGCGGGAGGGTACAATGAGCAGTTCTTC. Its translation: CASSVVPLLAGGYNEQFF. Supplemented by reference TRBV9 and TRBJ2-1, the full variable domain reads DSGVTQTPKHLITATGQRVTLRCSPRSGDLSVYWYQQSLDQGLQFLIQYYNGEERAKGNILERFSAQQFPDLHSELNLSSLELGDSALYFCASSVVPLLAGGYNEQFFGPGTRLTVL.

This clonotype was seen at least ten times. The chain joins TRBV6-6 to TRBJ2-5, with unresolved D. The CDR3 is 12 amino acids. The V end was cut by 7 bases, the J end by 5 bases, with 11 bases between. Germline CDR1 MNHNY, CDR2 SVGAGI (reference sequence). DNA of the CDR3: TGTGCCAGCACCTATAGTCGGGAGACCCAGTACTTC. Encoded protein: CASTYSRETQYF.

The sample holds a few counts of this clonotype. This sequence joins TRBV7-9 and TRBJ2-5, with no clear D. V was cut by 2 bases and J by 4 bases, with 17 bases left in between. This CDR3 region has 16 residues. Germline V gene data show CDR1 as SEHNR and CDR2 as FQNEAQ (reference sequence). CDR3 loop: CASSLLLKEWGETQYF. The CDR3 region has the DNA TGTGCCAGCAGCTTATTGCTTAAAGAATGGGGAGAGACCCAGTACTTC.

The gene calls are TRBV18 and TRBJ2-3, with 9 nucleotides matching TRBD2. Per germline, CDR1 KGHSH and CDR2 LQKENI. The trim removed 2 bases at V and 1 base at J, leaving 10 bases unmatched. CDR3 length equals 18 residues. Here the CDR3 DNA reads TGTGCCAGCTCACCAGCTAGCGGGGCTTCCTACGGCACAGATACGCAGTATTTT. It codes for CASSPASGASYGTDTQYF.

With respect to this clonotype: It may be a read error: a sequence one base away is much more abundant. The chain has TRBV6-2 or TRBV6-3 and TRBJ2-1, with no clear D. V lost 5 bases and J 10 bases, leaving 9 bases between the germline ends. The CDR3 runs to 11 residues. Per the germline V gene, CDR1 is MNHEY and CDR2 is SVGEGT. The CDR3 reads CASSASYEQFF. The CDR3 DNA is TGTGCCAGCAGTGCCTCCTACGAGCAGTTCTTC.

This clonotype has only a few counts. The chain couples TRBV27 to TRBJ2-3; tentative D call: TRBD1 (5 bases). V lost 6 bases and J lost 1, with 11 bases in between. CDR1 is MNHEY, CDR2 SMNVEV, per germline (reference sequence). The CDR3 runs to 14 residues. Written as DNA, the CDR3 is TGTGCCAGCAGGCCTCCAGGGCGCACAGATACGCAGTATTTT. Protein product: CASRPPGRTDTQYF.

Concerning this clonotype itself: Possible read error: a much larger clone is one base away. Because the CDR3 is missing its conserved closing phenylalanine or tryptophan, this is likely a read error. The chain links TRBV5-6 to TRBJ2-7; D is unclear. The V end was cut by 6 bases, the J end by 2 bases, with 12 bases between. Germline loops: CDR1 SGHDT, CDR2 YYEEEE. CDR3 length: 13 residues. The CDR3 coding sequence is TGTGCCAGCACCCTCAGGTCGGCCTACGAGCAGTACTAC. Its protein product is CASTLRSAYEQYY.

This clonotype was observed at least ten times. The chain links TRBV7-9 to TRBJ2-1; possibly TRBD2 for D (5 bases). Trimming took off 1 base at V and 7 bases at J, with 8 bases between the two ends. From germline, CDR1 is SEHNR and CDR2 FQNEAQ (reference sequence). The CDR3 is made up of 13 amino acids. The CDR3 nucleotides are TGTGCCAGCAGCTTAGTAGCGATTAATGAGCAGTTCTTC. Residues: CASSLVAINEQFF.

The DNA for the CDR3 is TGTGCCAGCAGCTTAGGGACTAGCATCGGGGAGCTGTTTTTT. Amino acids: CASSLGTSIGELFF. The chain employs TRBV7-9 and TRBJ2-2; 8 bases are shared with TRBD2. The CDR3 totals 14 residues. Germline-derived CDR1 and CDR2 are SEHNR and FQNEAQ (reference sequence). J was trimmed by 7 bases and V by 1 base; bases with no gene match: 2.

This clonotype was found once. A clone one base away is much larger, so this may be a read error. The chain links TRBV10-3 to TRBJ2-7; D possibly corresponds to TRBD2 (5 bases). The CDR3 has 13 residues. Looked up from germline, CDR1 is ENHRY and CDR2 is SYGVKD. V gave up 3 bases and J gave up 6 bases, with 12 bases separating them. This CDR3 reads CAISEADGCEQYF. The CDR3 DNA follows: TGTGCCATCAGTGAAGCGGACGGCTGCGAGCAGTACTTC.

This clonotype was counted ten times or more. CDR3 sequence reads: CASSLGGDYRPNEQYF. The CDR3 DNA is TGTGCCAGCAGCTTAGGGGGCGACTACAGGCCCAACGAGCAGTACTTC. The chain employs TRBV7-6 and TRBJ2-7, with D tentatively TRBD1 or TRBD2 (5 bases each). This CDR3 spans 16 amino acids. Germline V gene sequence: CDR1 SGHVS, CDR2 FNYEAQ. V was trimmed by 1 base and J by 5 bases, leaving 18 bases between them.